These 4 T cell receptor beta chains share one sample of origin, sequenced in a study of T cells in Graves' hyperthyroidism and ophthalmopathy. Amplification targeted TCR beta CDR3 regions from RNA transcripts. Researchers ran a first-round RT-PCR on the TCR CDR3 using the HTBI primer set. TCRdb analysed the multiplex PCR reads with MiXCR anew, one entry per CDR3 protein. The sample contains hundreds of thousands of distinct CDR3 sequences, roughly 14% of which appear only once. The sample consisted of blood. The receptors come from a woman aged 40 to 55 with Graves' ophthalmopathy.

Ten or more counts support this clonotype. DNA for the CDR3: TGTGCCAGCAGCCACCCCTACGGGAGGTCTGGCTACACCTTC. As protein: CASSHPYGRSGYTF. The genes are TRBV6-1 and TRBJ1-2; no clear D gene. Germline-derived CDR1 and CDR2 are MNHNS and SASEGT. V lost 6 bases and J 7 bases, leaving 18 bases between the germline ends. The CDR3 is 14 residues long.

The V and J genes are TRBV11-3 and TRBJ1-1; D call uncertain. V lost 6 bases to trimming and J lost 1 base, with 12 bases between them. CDR3 length: 14 amino acids. Germline CDR1 SGHNT, CDR2 YENEEA. The CDR3 region is CASRPDVANTEAFF. DNA for the CDR3: TGTGCCAGCAGGCCGGACGTAGCGAACACTGAAGCTTTCTTT.

Ten or more counts support this clonotype. This rearrangement joins TRBV4-3 to TRBJ2-2; 10 bases match TRBD2. The V gene's germline CDR1 is LGHNA and CDR2 YSLEER. The CDR3 extends over 16 amino acids. V shed 0 bases, J shed 8 bases, and the junction held 6 bases outside the gene matches. The CDR3 bases are TGCGCCAGCAGCCAAGATAGGACTAGCGGTGGGGGGGAGCTGTTTTTT. Its translation is CASSQDRTSGGGELFF.

There are many counts of this clonotype. The chain couples TRBV19 to TRBJ2-4; D may be TRBD1 or TRBD2 (6 bases each). CDR1 is LNHDA, CDR2 SQIVND, per germline (reference sequence). The V end was cut by 5 bases, the J end by 8 bases, with 16 bases between. The CDR3 loop spans 14 amino acids. The CDR3 DNA is TGTGCCAGTAGTTATATGGGGGGCGCGGACATTCAGTACTTC. This sequence encodes CASSYMGGADIQYF. The variable domain in full, with the rest retrieved from reference TRBV19 and TRBJ2-4, is DGGITQSPKYLFRKEGQNVTLSCEQNLNHDAMYWYRQDPGQGLRLIYYSQIVNDFQKGDIAEGYSVSREKKESFPLTVTSAQKNPTAFYLCASSYMGGADIQYFGAGTRLSVL.